The next 26 T cell receptor beta chains were all read from a single sample in a study of cytomegalovirus exposure and HLA in healthy donors. PCR employed 60 Vbeta and 13 Jbeta primers. Profiled with immunoSEQ multiplex PCR; TCRdb holds only in-frame clones, not every one. The sample carries approximately 140,000 clones, around 77% recorded once. Sequencing was done on a sample of PBMCs. The origin of the receptors is a woman between 50 and 59 years old in good health and CMV-seronegative.

This rearrangement joins TRBV18 to TRBJ1-1, with D uncertain. Germline values: CDR1 KGHSH, CDR2 LQKENI. CDR3 length: 13 residues. V gave up 6 bases and J gave up 2 bases, with 10 bases separating them. Written as DNA, the CDR3 is TGTGCCAGCTCCGGCCGAGGTAACACTGAAGCTTTCTTT. As protein: CASSGRGNTEAFF. The variable domain in full, with the rest retrieved from reference TRBV18 and TRBJ1-1, is NAGVMQNPRHLVRRRGQEARLRCSPMKGHSHVYWYRQLPEEGLKFMVYLQKENIIDESGMPKERFSAEFPKEGPSILRIQQVVRGDSAAYFCASSGRGNTEAFFGQGTRLTVV.

This clone was detected only once. V gene TRBV25-1 combines with J gene TRBJ2-1; D call uncertain. Germline CDR1 is MGHDK and CDR2 is SYGVNS. The CDR3 length is 16 residues. The V end lost 5 bases, the J end lost 2 bases, and 16 bases lay between the germline ends. CDR3 coding DNA: TGTGCCAGCAGTATAAGGATGACGGGTACCTACAATGAGCAGTTCTTC. Amino acids: CASSIRMTGTYNEQFF.

The chain has TRBV27 and TRBJ1-6, with 11 bases identical to TRBD1. The V and J ends lost 4 bases and 7 bases, in that order; junction bases with no gene match: 12. The CDR3 runs to 18 residues. The germline gives CDR1 MNHEY, CDR2 SMNVEV (reference sequence). The CDR3 sequence: CASSSTGTGGGLNSPLHF. Written as DNA, the CDR3 is TGTGCCAGCAGTTCAACCGGGACAGGGGGTGGGTTAAATTCACCCCTCCACTTT.

A few counts support this clone. V usage is TRBV7-3 and J usage is TRBJ2-1, with 11 bases that match TRBD1. The CDR3 contains 16 residues. Trimming cost V 4 bases and J 4 bases; bases outside gene matches: 6. Germline CDR1 SGHTA, CDR2 FQGTGA. In nucleotides, the CDR3 is TGTGCCAGCAGCTATGCTGGGACAGGGGGTTACAATGAGCAGTTCTTC. Amino acids: CASSYAGTGGYNEQFF.

The chain uses TRBV19 and TRBJ2-6; unclear D gene. The CDR3 is made up of 15 amino acids. The V end lost 3 bases, the J end lost 3 bases, and 9 bases lay between the germline ends. CDR1 LNHDA and CDR2 SQIVND come from the germline V gene (reference sequence). CDR3 sequence reads: CASSIAEDGANVLTF. In nucleotides, the CDR3 is TGTGCCAGTAGTATCGCGGAAGATGGGGCCAACGTCCTGACTTTC.

This chain joins TRBV5-1 and TRBJ1-3; possibly TRBD1 for D (5 bases). Trimming took off 2 bases at V and 0 bases at J, with 18 bases between the two ends. Per the germline V gene, CDR1 is SGHRS and CDR2 is YFSETQ. The CDR3 runs 18 residues. The CDR3 DNA sequence: TGCGCCAGCAGCTTCGATGGGGGGAAGGGCTCCTCTGGAAACACCATATATTTT. Translation: CASSFDGGKGSSGNTIYF.

V and J are TRBV19 and TRBJ1-2; D is perhaps TRBD1 (6 bases). V dropped 5 bases and J dropped 4 bases, with 23 bases sitting between them. The CDR3 spans 17 residues. CDR1 and CDR2 from the germline V gene are LNHDA and SQIVND (reference sequence). The CDR3 DNA sequence: TGTGCCAGTAGTGACACCGGGACATCTTTGTGGGTCTATGGCTACACCTTC. It specifies CASSDTGTSLWVYGYTF.

The V and J genes are TRBV19 and TRBJ1-1, with TRBD1 matching 7 bases. The ends lost 2 bases at V and 3 bases at J; junction bases unmatched: 6. The CDR3 is 15 residues long. CDR1 is LNHDA, CDR2 SQIVND, per germline (reference sequence). The CDR3 region is CASSIQGDSDTEAFF. CDR3 in DNA: TGTGCCAGTAGTATACAGGGGGATTCGGACACTGAAGCTTTCTTT. Variable domain in full (rest from reference TRBV19 and TRBJ1-1): DGGITQSPKYLFRKEGQNVTLSCEQNLNHDAMYWYRQDPGQGLRLIYYSQIVNDFQKGDIAEGYSVSREKKESFPLTVTSAQKNPTAFYLCASSIQGDSDTEAFFGQGTRLTVV.

The V call is TRBV6-9, the J call TRBJ2-1, with 9 bases matching TRBD1. Germline-derived CDR1 and CDR2 are MNHGY and SVAAGI. CDR3 length: 15 amino acids. The junction had 12 bases not matched to a gene; V was cut back by 6 bases and J by 9 bases. CDR3 sequence: CASRPGQGGEVEQFF. CDR3 bases: TGTGCCAGCAGACCGGGACAGGGTGGGGAGGTTGAGCAGTTCTTC.

This chain connects TRBV19 to TRBJ1-2, with a tentative D call TRBD1 (6 bases). The CDR3 length is 12 residues. CDR1 LNHDA and CDR2 SQIVND come from the germline V gene (reference sequence). Trimming cost V 7 bases and J 6 bases, with 12 bases left between them. The CDR3 reads CASTVDRNGYTF. In DNA, the CDR3 is TGTGCCAGTACAGTCGACAGGAATGGCTACACCTTC.

V is TRBV28 and J is TRBJ2-5, with a weak D call TRBD1 (6 bases). There are 15 residues in the CDR3. Germline CDR1 is MDHEN and CDR2 is SYDVKM. Between the trimmed V and J ends, which lost 2 bases and 4 bases, there was a span of 14 bases. Here the CDR3 DNA reads TGTGCCAGCAGTTTAAACCCCCAGGGGCGAGAGACCCAGTACTTC. Translated, it gives CASSLNPQGRETQYF.

This sequence joins TRBV25-1 and TRBJ1-2, with D unclear. Germline CDR1 reads MGHDK; CDR2 reads SYGVNS. This CDR3 is 13 amino acids long. V lost 2 bases to trimming and J lost 4 bases, with 8 bases between them. The CDR3 sequence: CASSEGESYGYTF. The CDR3 DNA sequence: TGTGCCAGCAGTGAAGGAGAAAGCTATGGCTACACCTTC.

The chain joins TRBV5-1 to TRBJ2-5, with 10 bases identical to TRBD1. Germline CDR1 reads SGHRS; CDR2 reads YFSETQ. The V gene end was trimmed by 4 bases and the J gene end by 4 bases; junction bases not matched to a gene: 7. The CDR3 totals 15 residues. CDR3 loop: CASSGRDRGGETQYF. The CDR3 coding sequence is TGCGCCAGCAGCGGCCGGGACAGGGGAGGAGAGACCCAGTACTTC.

V gene TRBV9 combines with J gene TRBJ1-1; D call uncertain. Germline lookup yields CDR1 SGDLS and CDR2 YYNGEE. This CDR3 has 13 amino acids. Trimming cost V 1 base and J 3 bases, with 7 bases left between them. Here the CDR3 DNA reads TGTGCCAGCAGCGTATTATCGGACACTGAAGCTTTCTTT. Translated: CASSVLSDTEAFF.

The rearrangement links TRBV5-1 to TRBJ1-1, with TRBD1 matching 7 bases. CDR1 is SGHRS, CDR2 YFSETQ, per germline. The CDR3 is made up of 17 amino acids. V gave up 2 bases and J gave up 1 base; unmatched junction bases: 11. In DNA, the CDR3 is TGCGCCAGCAGCTTACTAGGGGGCGGACACCAGAACACTGAAGCTTTCTTT. Translating gives CASSLLGGGHQNTEAFF.

V usage is TRBV9 and J usage is TRBJ1-1; 8 nucleotides align to TRBD1. There are 16 residues in the CDR3. Unmatched junction bases numbered 8, after V lost 3 bases and J lost 1 base. Germline CDR1 is SGDLS and CDR2 is YYNGEE. The CDR3 DNA reads TGTGCCAGCAGCGCCGGGACAGGACATTGGAACACTGAAGCTTTCTTT. Protein: CASSAGTGHWNTEAFF. Variable domain in full (rest from reference TRBV9 and TRBJ1-1): DSGVTQTPKHLITATGQRVTLRCSPRSGDLSVYWYQQSLDQGLQFLIQYYNGEERAKGNILERFSAQQFPDLHSELNLSSLELGDSALYFCASSAGTGHWNTEAFFGQGTRLTVV.

The V gene is TRBV9, the J gene TRBJ2-2, with 13 bases aligning to TRBD2. This CDR3 region has 18 residues. With V trimmed by 3 bases and J by 4 bases, 9 bases remained unmatched. Germline V gene lookup returns CDR1 SGDLS and CDR2 YYNGEE. CDR3 sequence (DNA): TGTGCCAGCAGCGGGAGGACTAGCGGGAGAATCGGCACCGGGGAGCTGTTTTTT. It yields the protein CASSGRTSGRIGTGELFF.

The table lists this clone with a few counts. The CDR3 loop is CASSLKPGELFF. The CDR3 DNA follows: TGTGCCAGCAGCTTAAAGCCTGGGGAGCTGTTTTTT. The chain combines TRBV11-2 with TRBJ2-2; D is unresolved. Germline V gene data show CDR1 as SGHAT and CDR2 as FQNNGV. The CDR3 sequence is 12 residues long. With 2 bases removed from V and 8 bases from J, the gap between germline ends came to 6 bases.

The chain employs TRBV6-5 and TRBJ1-1, with D possibly being TRBD1 (5 bases). Germline V gives CDR1 MNHEY, CDR2 SVGAGI. V gave up 2 bases and J gave up 5 bases, with 9 bases separating them. The CDR3 runs to 13 residues. The CDR3 DNA reads as TGTGCCAGCAGTTACACTCGGGGGACTGAAGCTTTCTTT. It specifies CASSYTRGTEAFF.

This clone was detected only a few times. The J gene is TRBJ2-7, the V gene TRBV19; tentative D call: TRBD2 (5 bases). The CDR3 has 13 residues. Germline V gives CDR1 LNHDA, CDR2 SQIVND (reference sequence). Trimming pared 5 bases from V and 2 bases from J, leaving 10 bases between. The CDR3 loop is CASSVGLTYEQYF. CDR3 DNA: TGTGCCAGTAGTGTCGGACTCACCTACGAGCAGTACTTC.

The V and J genes are TRBV27 and TRBJ2-4, with a tentative D call TRBD1 (6 bases). Germline V gene sequence: CDR1 MNHEY, CDR2 SMNVEV (reference sequence). CDR3 length equals 16 residues. V lost 5 bases and J 1 base, leaving 15 bases between the germline ends. CDR3 DNA sequence: TGTGCCAGCAGTCCTAGTGCAGGGGTGGCCAAAAACATTCAGTACTTC. It yields the protein CASSPSAGVAKNIQYF.

V usage is TRBV6-1 and J usage is TRBJ1-2; a possible D gene is TRBD1 (6 bases). The CDR3 loop spans 13 amino acids. CDR1 and CDR2 from the germline V gene are MNHNS and SASEGT. V gave up 6 bases and J gave up 3 bases, with 11 bases separating them. The CDR3 DNA follows: TGTGCCAGCAGCGCCGGACAGTACTATGGCTACACCTTC. This codes for CASSAGQYYGYTF.

J is TRBJ2-5 and V is TRBV2; D is perhaps TRBD2 (5 bases). The V and J ends lost 4 bases and 3 bases respectively, with 9 bases between them. CDR3 length: 13 amino acids. The germline CDR1 and CDR2 sequences are SNHLY and FYNNEI. The CDR3 region has the DNA TGTGCCAGCAGTGGCAACGGGGAAGAGACCCAGTACTTC. Amino acid sequence: CASSGNGEETQYF.

This clone has a handful of counts. CDR3 DNA: TGTGCCAGCAGCCAAGACGTCGTTGGGGGCCCGATTGAAGCTTTCTTT. The encoded protein is CASSQDVVGGPIEAFF. This sequence joins TRBV14 and TRBJ1-1; weak D call: TRBD1 (6 bases). V gave up 0 bases and J gave up 7 bases, with 18 bases separating them. CDR1 and CDR2 (germline): SGHDN, FVKESK. The CDR3 extends over 16 amino acids.

This clone was recorded a few times. The chain carries TRBV19 and TRBJ1-2; TRBD1 aligns across 11 bases. Germline V gene lookup returns CDR1 LNHDA and CDR2 SQIVND (reference sequence). V was clipped by 8 bases and J by 7 bases; unmatched bases: 15. The CDR3 contains 16 residues. CDR3 DNA sequence: TGTGCCAGTTCTCTGGACAGGGGGCTTTTTCGGGGTGGCTACACCTTC. Translating gives CASSLDRGLFRGGYTF.

The V call is TRBV6-5, the J call TRBJ2-3; D ambiguous. The length of the CDR3 is 14 residues. Looked up from germline, CDR1 is MNHEY and CDR2 is SVGAGI. V lost 0 bases, J lost 4 bases, and 8 bases lay in between. CDR3 DNA: TGTGCCAGCAGTTACTCCGCCAGTTCAGATACGCAGTATTTT. Translated, it gives CASSYSASSDTQYF.